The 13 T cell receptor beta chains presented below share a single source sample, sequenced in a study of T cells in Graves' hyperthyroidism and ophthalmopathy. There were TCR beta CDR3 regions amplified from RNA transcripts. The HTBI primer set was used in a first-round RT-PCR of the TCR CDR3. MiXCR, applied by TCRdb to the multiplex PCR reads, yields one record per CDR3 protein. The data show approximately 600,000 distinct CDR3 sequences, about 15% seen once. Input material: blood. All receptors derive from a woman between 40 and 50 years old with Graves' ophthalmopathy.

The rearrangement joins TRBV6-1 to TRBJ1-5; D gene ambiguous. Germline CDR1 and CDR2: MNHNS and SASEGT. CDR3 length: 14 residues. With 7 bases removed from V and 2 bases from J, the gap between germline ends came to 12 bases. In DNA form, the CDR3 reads TGTGCCAGCACCCAGTTTGGCGGCAATCAGCCCCAGCATTTT. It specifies CASTQFGGNQPQHF.

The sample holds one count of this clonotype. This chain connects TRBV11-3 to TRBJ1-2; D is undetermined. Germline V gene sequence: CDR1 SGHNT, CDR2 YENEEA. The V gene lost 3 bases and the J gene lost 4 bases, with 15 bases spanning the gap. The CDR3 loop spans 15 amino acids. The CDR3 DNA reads TGTGCCAGCAGCTTCGGACGGGGAGTGAGCTATGGCTACACCTTC. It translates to CASSFGRGVSYGYTF. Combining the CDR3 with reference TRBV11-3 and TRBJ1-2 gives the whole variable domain EAGVVQSPRYKIIEKKQPVAFWCNPISGHNTLYWYLQNLGQGPELLIRYENEEAVDDSQLPKDRFSAERLKGVDSTLKIQPAELGDSAVYLCASSFGRGVSYGYTFGSGTRLTVV.

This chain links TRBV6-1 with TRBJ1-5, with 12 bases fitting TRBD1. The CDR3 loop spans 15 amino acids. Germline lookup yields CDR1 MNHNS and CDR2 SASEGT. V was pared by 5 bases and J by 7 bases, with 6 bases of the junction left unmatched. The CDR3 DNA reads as TGTGCCAGCAGTCGGGGACAGGGGGCTAAGCAGCCCCAGCATTTT. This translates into CASSRGQGAKQPQHF.

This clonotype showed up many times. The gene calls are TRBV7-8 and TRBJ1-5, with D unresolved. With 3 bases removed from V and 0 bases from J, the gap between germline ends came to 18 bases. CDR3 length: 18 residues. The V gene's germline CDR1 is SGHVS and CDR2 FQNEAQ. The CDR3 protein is CASSLGFGGSYSNQPQHF. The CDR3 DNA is TGTGCCAGCAGCTTGGGGTTTGGAGGGAGCTATAGCAATCAGCCCCAGCATTTT.

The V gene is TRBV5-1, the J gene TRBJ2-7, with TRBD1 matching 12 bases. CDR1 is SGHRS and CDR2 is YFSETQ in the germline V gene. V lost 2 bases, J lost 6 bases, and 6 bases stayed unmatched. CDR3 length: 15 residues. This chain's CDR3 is CASSLWDRGPSEQYF. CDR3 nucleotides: TGCGCCAGCAGCTTATGGGACAGGGGGCCTTCCGAGCAGTACTTC.

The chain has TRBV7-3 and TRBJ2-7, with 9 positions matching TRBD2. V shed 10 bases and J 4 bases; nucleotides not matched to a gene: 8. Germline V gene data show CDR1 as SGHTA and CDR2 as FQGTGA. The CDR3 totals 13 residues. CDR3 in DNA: TGTGCCACCGCCCAACTAGCGGGTTACGAGCAGTACTTC. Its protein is CATAQLAGYEQYF.

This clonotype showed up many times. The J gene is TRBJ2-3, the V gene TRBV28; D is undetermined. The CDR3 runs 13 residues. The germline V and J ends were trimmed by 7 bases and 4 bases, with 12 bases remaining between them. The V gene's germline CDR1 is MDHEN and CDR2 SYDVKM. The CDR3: CASTLSLSDTQYF. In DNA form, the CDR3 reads TGTGCCAGCACCCTATCGTTATCAGATACGCAGTATTTT.

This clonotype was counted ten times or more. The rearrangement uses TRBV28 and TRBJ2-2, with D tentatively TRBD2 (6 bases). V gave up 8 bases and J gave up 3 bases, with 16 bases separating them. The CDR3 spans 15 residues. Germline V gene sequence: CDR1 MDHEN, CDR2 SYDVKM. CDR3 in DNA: TGTGCCAGCCGATGGGCGGGACGTTACACCGGGGAGCTGTTTTTT. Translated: CASRWAGRYTGELFF.

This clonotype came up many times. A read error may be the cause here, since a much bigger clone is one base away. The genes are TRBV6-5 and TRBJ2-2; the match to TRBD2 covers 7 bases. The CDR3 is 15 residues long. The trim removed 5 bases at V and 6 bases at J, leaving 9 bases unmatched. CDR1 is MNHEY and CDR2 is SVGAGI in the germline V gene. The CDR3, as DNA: TGTGCCAGCAGTCGACTAGCTCATGACGCCGGGGAGCTGTTTTTT. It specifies CASSRLAHDAGELFF.

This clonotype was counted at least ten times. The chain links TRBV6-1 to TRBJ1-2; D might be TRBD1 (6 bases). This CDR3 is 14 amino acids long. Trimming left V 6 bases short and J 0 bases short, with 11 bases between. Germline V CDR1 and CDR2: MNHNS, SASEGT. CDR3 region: CASRQGSPNYGYTF. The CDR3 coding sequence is TGTGCCAGCAGACAGGGTTCGCCTAACTATGGCTACACCTTC.

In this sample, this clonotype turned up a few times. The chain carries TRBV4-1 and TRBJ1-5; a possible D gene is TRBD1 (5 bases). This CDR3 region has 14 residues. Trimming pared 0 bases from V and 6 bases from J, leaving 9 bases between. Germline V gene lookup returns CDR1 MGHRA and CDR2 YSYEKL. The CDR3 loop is CASSQEGGTQPQHF. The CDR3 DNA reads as TGCGCCAGCAGCCAAGAGGGGGGAACTCAGCCCCAGCATTTT.

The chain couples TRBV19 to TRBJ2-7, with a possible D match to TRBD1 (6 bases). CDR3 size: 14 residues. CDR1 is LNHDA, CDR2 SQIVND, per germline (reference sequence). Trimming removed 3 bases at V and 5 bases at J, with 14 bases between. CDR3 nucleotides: TGTGCCAGTAGTATGTGGCAGGGGAGCAACGAGCAGTACTTC. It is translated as CASSMWQGSNEQYF.

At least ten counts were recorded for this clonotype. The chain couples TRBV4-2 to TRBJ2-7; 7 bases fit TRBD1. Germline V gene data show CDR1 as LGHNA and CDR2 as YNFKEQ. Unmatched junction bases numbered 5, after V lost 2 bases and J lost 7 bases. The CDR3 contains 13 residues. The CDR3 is CASSQSQGWEQYF. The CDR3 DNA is TGTGCCAGCAGCCAATCACAGGGGTGGGAGCAGTACTTC.